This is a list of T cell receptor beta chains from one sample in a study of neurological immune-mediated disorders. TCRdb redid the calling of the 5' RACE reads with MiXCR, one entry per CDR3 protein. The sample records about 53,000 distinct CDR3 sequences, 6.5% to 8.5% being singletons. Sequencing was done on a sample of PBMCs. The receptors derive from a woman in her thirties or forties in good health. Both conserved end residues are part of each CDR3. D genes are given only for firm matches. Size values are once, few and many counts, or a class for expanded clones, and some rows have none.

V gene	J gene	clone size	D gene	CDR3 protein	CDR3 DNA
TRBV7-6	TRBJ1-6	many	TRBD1	CASSLTGFYNSPLHF	TGTGCCAGCAGCCTGACAGGGTTCTATAATTCACCCCTCCACTTT
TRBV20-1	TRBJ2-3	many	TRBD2	CSARDQAGGPPDTQYF	TGCAGTGCTAGAGATCAGGCGGGAGGGCCCCCAGATACGCAGTATTTT
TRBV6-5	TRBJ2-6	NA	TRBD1	CASSPLQGAFSGANVLTF	TGTGCCAGCAGTCCTCTTCAGGGGGCTTTCTCTGGGGCCAACGTCCTGACTTTC
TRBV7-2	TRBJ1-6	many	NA	CASSLASDSPLHF	TGTGCCAGCAGCTTAGCGTCTGATTCACCCCTCCACTTT
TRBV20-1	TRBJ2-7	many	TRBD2	CSARIGVGLADYEQYF	TGCAGTGCTAGAATAGGGGTAGGACTAGCGGACTACGAGCAGTACTTC
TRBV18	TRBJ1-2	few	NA	CASSPQRGGASNYGYTF	TGTGCCAGCTCACCACAACGTGGGGGGGCGTCTAACTATGGCTACACCTTC
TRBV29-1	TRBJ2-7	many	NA	CSASGWQGMDEQYF	TGCAGCGCCTCGGGGTGGCAGGGGATGGACGAGCAGTACTTC
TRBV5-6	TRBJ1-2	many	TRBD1	CASRDPGQIYGYTF	TGTGCCAGCAGGGATCCGGGACAGATCTATGGCTACACCTTC
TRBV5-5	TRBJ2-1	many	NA	CASSSEAESYNEQFF	TGTGCCAGCAGCTCAGAGGCGGAATCGTACAATGAGCAGTTCTTC
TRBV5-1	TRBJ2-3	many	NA	CASSLEVGHTDTQYF	TGCGCCAGCAGCTTGGAGGTCGGACACACAGATACGCAGTATTTT
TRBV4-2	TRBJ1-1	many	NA	CASSQEGGSNTEAFF	TGTGCCAGCAGCCAAGAGGGGGGTTCGAACACTGAAGCTTTCTTT
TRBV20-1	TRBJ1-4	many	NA	CSARDETSSNEKLFF	TGCAGTGCTAGAGATGAAACCTCTTCTAATGAAAAACTGTTTTTT
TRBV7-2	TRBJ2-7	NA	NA	CASSLEATGEQYF	TGTGCCAGCAGCTTAGAGGCCACTGGCGAGCAGTACTTC
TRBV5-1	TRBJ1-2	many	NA	CASSFAGSDGYTF	TGCGCCAGCAGCTTCGCAGGGTCGGATGGCTACACCTTC
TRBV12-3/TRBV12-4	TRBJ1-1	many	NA	CASSLFGRNTEAFF	TGTGCCAGCAGTTTATTTGGGCGGAACACTGAAGCTTTCTTT
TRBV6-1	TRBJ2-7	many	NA	CASSEVGLAYEQYF	TGTGCCAGCAGTGAAGTAGGACTTGCCTACGAGCAGTACTTC
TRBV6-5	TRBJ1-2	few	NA	CASSLTYTGIYGYTF	TGTGCCAGCAGTCTGACCTACACGGGAATATATGGCTACACCTTC
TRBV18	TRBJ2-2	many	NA	CASSPPGPTGELFF	TGTGCCAGCTCACCACCGGGACCCACCGGGGAGCTGTTTTTT
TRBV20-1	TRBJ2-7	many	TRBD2	CSSGRADEQYF	TGCAGTAGCGGGAGGGCCGACGAGCAGTACTTC
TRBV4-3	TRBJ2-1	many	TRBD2	CASSQDMTSGAKFF	TGCGCCAGCAGCCAAGATATGACCAGCGGGGCTAAGTTCTTC
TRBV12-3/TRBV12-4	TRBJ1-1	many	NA	CASSFASVEAFF	TGTGCCAGCAGTTTTGCCTCGGTAGAAGCTTTCTTT
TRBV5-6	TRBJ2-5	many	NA	CASMRQGQETQYF	TGTGCCAGCATGCGGCAGGGCCAAGAGACCCAGTACTTC
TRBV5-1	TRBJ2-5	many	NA	CASTSYNIQETQYF	TGCGCCAGCACCAGCTACAATATTCAAGAGACCCAGTACTTC
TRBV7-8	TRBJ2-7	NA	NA	CASSWVDYSYEQYF	TGTGCCAGCAGCTGGGTGGACTACTCCTACGAGCAGTACTTC
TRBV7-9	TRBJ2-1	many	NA	CASSLGSSYNEQFF	TGTGCCAGCAGCTTAGGGAGCTCCTACAATGAGCAGTTCTTC
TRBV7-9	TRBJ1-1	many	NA	CASTPGHTEAFF	TGTGCCAGCACCCCGGGACACACTGAAGCTTTCTTT
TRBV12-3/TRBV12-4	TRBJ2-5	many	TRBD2	CASSWGTSGVQETQYF	TGTGCCAGCAGTTGGGGGACTAGCGGGGTCCAAGAGACCCAGTACTTC
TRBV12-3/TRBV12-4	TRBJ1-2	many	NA	CASSLQLYGYTF	TGTGCCAGCAGTTTACAGCTCTATGGCTACACCTTC
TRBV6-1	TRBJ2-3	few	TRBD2	CASNLLPGGSTDTQYF	TGTGCCAGCAACTTACTACCGGGGGGGTCGACAGATACGCAGTATTTT